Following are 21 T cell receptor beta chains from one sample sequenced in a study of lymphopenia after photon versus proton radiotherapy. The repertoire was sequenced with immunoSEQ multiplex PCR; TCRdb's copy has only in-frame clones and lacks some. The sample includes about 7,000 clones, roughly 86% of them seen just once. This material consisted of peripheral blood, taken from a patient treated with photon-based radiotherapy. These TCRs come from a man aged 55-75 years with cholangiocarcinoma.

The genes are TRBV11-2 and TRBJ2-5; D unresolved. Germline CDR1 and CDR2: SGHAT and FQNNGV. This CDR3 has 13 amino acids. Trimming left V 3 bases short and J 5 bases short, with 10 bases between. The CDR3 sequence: CASSLVSAETQYF. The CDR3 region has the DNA TGTGCCAGCAGCTTGGTCAGCGCCGAGACCCAGTACTTC.

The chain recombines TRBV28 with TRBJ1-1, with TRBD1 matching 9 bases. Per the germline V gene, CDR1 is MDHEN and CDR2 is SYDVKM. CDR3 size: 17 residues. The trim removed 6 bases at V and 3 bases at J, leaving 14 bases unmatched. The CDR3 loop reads CASRTKDRGPDYTEAFF. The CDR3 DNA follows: TGTGCCAGCAGAACGAAGGACAGGGGTCCTGATTACACTGAAGCTTTCTTT.

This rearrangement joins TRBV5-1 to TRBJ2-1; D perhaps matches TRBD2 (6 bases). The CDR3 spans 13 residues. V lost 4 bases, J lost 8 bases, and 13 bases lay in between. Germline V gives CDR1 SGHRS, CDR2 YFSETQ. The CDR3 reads CASSQGGVDEQFF. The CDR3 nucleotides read TGCGCCAGCAGCCAAGGAGGGGTCGATGAGCAGTTCTTC.

CDR3 in DNA: TGTGCCAGCAGCTCTAAGATATTTGGGGCCAACGTCCTGACTTTC. Encoded protein: CASSSKIFGANVLTF. The chain carries TRBV7-2 and TRBJ2-6, with unresolved D. CDR1 is SGHTA, CDR2 FQGNSA, per germline. The CDR3 has 15 amino acids. V lost 4 bases to trimming and J lost 3 bases, with 10 bases between them.

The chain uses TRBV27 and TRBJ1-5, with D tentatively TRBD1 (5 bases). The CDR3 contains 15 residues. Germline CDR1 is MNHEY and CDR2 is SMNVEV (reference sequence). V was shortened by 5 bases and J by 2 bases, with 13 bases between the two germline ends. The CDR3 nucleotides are TGTGCCAGCAGTCTCGGGGCGAGAGGCAATCAGCCCCAGCATTTT. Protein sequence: CASSLGARGNQPQHF.

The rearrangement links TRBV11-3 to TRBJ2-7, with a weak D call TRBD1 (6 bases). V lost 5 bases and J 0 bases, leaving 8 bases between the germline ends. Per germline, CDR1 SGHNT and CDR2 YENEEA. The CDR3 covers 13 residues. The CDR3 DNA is TGTGCCAGCAGCCAGGACAGCTCCTACGAGCAGTACTTC. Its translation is CASSQDSSYEQYF.

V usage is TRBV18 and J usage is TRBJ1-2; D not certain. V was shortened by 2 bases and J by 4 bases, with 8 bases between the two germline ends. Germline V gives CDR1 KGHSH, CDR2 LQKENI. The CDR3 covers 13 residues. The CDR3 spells CASSPGRTYGYTF. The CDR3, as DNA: TGTGCCAGCTCACCAGGCAGAACCTATGGCTACACCTTC.

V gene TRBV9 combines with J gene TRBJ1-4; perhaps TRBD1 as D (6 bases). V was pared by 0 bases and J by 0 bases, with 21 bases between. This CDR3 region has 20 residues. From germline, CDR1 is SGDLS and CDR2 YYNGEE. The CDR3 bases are TGTGCCAGCAGCGTAGAACCGGGCAGGGGCCTTCGTACAACTAATGAAAAACTGTTTTTT. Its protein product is CASSVEPGRGLRTTNEKLFF.

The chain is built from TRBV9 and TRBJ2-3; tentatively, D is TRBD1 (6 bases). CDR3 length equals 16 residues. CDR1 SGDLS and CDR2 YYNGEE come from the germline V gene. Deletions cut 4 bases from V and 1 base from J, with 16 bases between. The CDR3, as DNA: TGTGCCAGCAGCTCATGGCACAGGGATGGCACAGATACGCAGTATTTT. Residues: CASSSWHRDGTDTQYF. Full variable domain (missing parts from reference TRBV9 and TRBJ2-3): DSGVTQTPKHLITATGQRVTLRCSPRSGDLSVYWYQQSLDQGLQFLIQYYNGEERAKGNILERFSAQQFPDLHSELNLSSLELGDSALYFCASSSWHRDGTDTQYFGPGTRLTVL.

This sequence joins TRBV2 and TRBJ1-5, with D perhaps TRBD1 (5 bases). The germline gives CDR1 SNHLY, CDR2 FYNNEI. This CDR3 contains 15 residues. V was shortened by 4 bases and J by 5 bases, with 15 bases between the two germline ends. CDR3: CASSVEGREDQPQHF. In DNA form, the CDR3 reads TGTGCCAGCAGTGTAGAGGGGCGAGAGGATCAGCCCCAGCATTTT.

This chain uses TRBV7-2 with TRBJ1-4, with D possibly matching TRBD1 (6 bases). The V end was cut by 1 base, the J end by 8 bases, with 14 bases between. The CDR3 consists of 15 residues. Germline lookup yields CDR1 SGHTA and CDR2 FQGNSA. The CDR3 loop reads CASSLGGNREEKLFF. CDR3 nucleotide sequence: TGTGCCAGCAGCTTAGGGGGAAACAGGGAGGAAAAACTGTTTTTT.

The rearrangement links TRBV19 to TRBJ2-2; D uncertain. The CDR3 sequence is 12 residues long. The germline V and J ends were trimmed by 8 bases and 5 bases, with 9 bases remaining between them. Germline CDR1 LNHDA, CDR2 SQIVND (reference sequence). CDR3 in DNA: TGTGCCAGTTGTCGTCGTACCGGGGAGCTGTTTTTT. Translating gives CASCRRTGELFF. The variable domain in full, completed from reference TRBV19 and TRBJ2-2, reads DGGITQSPKYLFRKEGQNVTLSCEQNLNHDAMYWYRQDPGQGLRLIYYSQIVNDFQKGDIAEGYSVSREKKESFPLTVTSAQKNPTAFYLCASCRRTGELFFGEGSRLTVL.

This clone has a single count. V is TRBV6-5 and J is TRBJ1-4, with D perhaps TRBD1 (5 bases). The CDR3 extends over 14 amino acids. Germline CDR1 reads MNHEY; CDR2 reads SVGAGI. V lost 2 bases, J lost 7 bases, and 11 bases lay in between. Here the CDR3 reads CASSYSRVGEKLFF. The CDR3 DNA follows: TGTGCCAGCAGTTACAGCAGGGTCGGTGAAAAACTGTTTTTT.

The CDR3 DNA reads TGTGCCAGCAGCCCGGGACAGCACACTCAAGAGACCCAGTACTTC. Its translation is CASSPGQHTQETQYF. The J gene is TRBJ2-5, the V gene TRBV5-8; 7 positions agree with TRBD1. Unmatched junction bases numbered 8, after V lost 4 bases and J lost 2 bases. CDR1 and CDR2 (germline): SGHTS, YDEGEE. CDR3 length: 15 residues.

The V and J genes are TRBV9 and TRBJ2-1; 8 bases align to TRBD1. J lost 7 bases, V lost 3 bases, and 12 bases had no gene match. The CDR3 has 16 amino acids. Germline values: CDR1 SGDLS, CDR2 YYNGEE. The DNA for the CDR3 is TGTGCCAGCAGCGAACCCGGGACAGGCCACGGGAATGAGCAGTTCTTC. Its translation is CASSEPGTGHGNEQFF.

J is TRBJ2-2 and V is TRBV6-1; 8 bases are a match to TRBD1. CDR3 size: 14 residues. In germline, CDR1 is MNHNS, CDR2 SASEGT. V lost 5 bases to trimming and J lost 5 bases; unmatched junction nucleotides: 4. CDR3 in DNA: TGTGCCAGCAGTAGGACAGGGCAAACCGGGGAGCTGTTTTTT. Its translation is CASSRTGQTGELFF.

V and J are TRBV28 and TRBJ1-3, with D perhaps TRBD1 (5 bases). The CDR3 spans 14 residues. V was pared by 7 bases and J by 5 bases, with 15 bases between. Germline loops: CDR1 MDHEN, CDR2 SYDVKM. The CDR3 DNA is TGTGCCAGCACCGTTGGAGGGGTGAGAAACACCATATATTTT. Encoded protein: CASTVGGVRNTIYF.

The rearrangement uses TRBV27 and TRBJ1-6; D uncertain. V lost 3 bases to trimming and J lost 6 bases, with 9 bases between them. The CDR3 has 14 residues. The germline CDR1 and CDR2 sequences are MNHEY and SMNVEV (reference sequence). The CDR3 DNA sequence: TGTGCCAGCAGTTTCCGGTCAGGTAATTCACCCCTCCACTTT. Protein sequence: CASSFRSGNSPLHF.

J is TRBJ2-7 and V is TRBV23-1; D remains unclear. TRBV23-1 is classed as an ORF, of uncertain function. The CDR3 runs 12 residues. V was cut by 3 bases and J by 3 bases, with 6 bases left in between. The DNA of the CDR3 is TGCGCCAGCAGTCAGCAGGACTACGAGCAGTACTTC. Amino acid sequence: CASSQQDYEQYF.

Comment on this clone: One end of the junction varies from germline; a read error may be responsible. The CDR3 bases are TGTACCAGCAGCGTAGGCCCAGCATCTCGCTCTGGAAACACCATATATTTT. This translates into CTSSVGPASRSGNTIYF. The J gene is TRBJ1-3, the V gene TRBV9, with unresolved D. The CDR3 consists of 17 residues. Germline V gene lookup returns CDR1 SGDLS and CDR2 YYNGEE.

The CDR3 DNA is TGCAGCGTTGGACCGAGGACCCTCTACGAGCAGTACTTC. It encodes CSVGPRTLYEQYF. V is TRBV29-1 and J is TRBJ2-7; unclear D gene. The CDR3 covers 13 residues. The V end lost 4 bases, the J end lost 3 bases, and 13 bases lay between the germline ends. Germline CDR1 is SQVTM and CDR2 is ANQGSEA.